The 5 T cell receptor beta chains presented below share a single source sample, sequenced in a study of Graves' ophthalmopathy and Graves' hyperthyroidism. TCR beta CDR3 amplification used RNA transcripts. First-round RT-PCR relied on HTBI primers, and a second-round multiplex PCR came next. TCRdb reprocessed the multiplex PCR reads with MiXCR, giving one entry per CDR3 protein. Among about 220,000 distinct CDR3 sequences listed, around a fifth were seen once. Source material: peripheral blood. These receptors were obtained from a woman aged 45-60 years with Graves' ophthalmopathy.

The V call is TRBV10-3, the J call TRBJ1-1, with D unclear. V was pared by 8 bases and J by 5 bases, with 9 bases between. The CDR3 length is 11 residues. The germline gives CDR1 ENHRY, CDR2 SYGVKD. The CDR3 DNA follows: TGTGCCATCCTGAGGGATACTGAAGCTTTCTTT. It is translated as CAILRDTEAFF.

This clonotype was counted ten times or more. CDR3 sequence: CSARGLASDGELFF. The CDR3 nucleotides are TGCAGTGCTAGAGGACTAGCGAGCGACGGGGAGCTGTTTTTT. The rearrangement uses TRBV20-1 and TRBJ2-2; 8 nucleotides line up with TRBD2. The germline CDR1 and CDR2 sequences are DFQATT and SNEGSKA (reference sequence). The CDR3 sequence is 14 residues long. The junction had 5 bases not matched to a gene; V was cut back by 1 base and J by 7 bases.

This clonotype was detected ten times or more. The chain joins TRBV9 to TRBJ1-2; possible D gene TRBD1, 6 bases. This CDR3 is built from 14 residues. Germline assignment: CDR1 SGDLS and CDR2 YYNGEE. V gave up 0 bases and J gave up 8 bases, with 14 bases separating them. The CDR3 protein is CASSVDSGGRGYTF. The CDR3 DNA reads TGTGCCAGCAGCGTAGATTCCGGGGGCCGCGGCTACACCTTC.

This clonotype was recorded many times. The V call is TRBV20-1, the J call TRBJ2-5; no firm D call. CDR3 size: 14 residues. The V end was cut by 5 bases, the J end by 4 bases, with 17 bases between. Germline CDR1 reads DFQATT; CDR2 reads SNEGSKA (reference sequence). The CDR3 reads CSALHQSSAETQYF. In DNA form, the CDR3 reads TGCAGTGCTCTACACCAGTCGTCGGCAGAGACCCAGTACTTC.

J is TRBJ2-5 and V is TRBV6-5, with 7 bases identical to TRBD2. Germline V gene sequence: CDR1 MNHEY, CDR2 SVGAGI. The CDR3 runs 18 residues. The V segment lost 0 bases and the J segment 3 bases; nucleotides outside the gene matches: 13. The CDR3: CASSYSGLAARPKETQYF. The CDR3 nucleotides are TGTGCCAGCAGTTACTCGGGCCTAGCGGCCAGACCGAAAGAGACCCAGTACTTC.